This note documents a single TCR beta chain sequence. The CDR3 loop spans 12 amino acids. Between the trimmed V and J ends, which lost 6 bases and 10 bases, there was a span of 15 bases. The V gene's germline CDR1 is MNHNS and CDR2 SASEGT. The entry originates in a study of T cells in Graves' hyperthyroidism and ophthalmopathy. There were TCR beta CDR3 regions amplified from RNA transcripts. HTBI primers were employed in a first-round RT-PCR of the TCR CDR3. MiXCR was run by TCRdb on the multiplex PCR reads, yielding one entry per CDR3 protein. Of 400,000 or so distinct CDR3 sequences listed, 13% to 15% were seen once; the top ten hold 15% to 20%.

This chain connects TRBV6-1 to TRBJ1-1; D uncertain. The source is a woman aged 25 to 45 with Graves' ophthalmopathy. Sequenced: blood. Here the CDR3 reads CASREVPGRAFF. CDR3 DNA sequence: TGTGCCAGCAGGGAGGTCCCGGGCCGAGCTTTCTTT.